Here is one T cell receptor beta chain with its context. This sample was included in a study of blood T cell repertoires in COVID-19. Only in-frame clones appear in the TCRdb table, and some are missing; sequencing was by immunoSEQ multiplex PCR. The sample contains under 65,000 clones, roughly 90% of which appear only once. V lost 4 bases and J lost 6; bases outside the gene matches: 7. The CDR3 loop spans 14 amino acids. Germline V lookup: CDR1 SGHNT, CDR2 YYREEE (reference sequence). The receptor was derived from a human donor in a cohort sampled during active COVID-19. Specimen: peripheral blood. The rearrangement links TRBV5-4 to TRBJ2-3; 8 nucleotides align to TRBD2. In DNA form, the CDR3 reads TGTGCCAGCAGCGGCGGACTAGCAGCCGATACGCAGTATTTT. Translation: CASSGGLAADTQYF. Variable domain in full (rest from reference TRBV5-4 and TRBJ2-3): ETGVTQSPTHLIKTRGQQVTLRCSSQSGHNTVSWYQQALGQGPQFIFQYYREEENGRGNFPPRFSGLQFPNYSSELNVNALELDDSALYLCASSGGLAADTQYFGPGTRLTVL.